Shown below are 30 T cell receptor beta chains from a single sample sequenced in a study of T-cell reconstitution after alpha-beta-depleted transplantation in children. Unique molecular identifiers were used to barcode this TCRbeta library. Via MiXCR, TCRdb re-called the PCR reads, giving one row per CDR3 protein. The sample records a few hundred thousand distinct CDR3 sequences, 10% to 15% being singletons. The sample consisted of PBMCs, mostly from graft donor cells, taken 360 days after TCRalphabeta/CD19-depleted stem cell transplant. Every receptor here comes from a male patient younger than 18 who had a stem cell transplant for acute myeloid leukemia, so the T cells may come from the graft donor.

This clonotype appeared a few times. This chain uses TRBV28 with TRBJ1-2; no firm D call. The V gene lost 7 bases and the J gene lost 4 bases, with 16 bases spanning the gap. The CDR3 totals 14 residues. Germline CDR1 MDHEN, CDR2 SYDVKM. DNA for the CDR3: TGTGCCAGCACTGAGGGAACGGGCTTCTATGGCTACACCTTC. Protein sequence: CASTEGTGFYGYTF.

This clonotype was detected ten times or more. V and J are TRBV2 and TRBJ2-1; 7 bases are shared with TRBD1. The CDR3 spans 14 residues. Germline CDR1 SNHLY, CDR2 FYNNEI. With V trimmed by 6 bases and J by 2 bases, 4 bases remained unmatched. In DNA form, the CDR3 reads TGTGCCAGCAGATCCGGGACAGCCTACAATGAGCAGTTCTTC. Amino acids: CASRSGTAYNEQFF.

This clonotype was seen a few times. The genes are TRBV12-3 or TRBV12-4 and TRBJ1-1, with D unresolved. The CDR3 has 15 residues. V dropped 5 bases and J dropped 6 bases, with 19 bases sitting between them. CDR3 protein: CASSQNLPGRAEAFF. In DNA, the CDR3 is TGTGCCAGCAGTCAGAATCTCCCCGGGAGGGCTGAAGCTTTCTTT.

There are a few counts of this clonotype. The chain is built from TRBV3-1 and TRBJ2-1; the D is unclear. The CDR3 length is 13 residues. In germline, CDR1 is LGHDT, CDR2 YNNKEL (reference sequence). Trimming left V 0 bases short and J 12 bases short, with 12 bases between. CDR3 DNA sequence: TGTGCCAGCAGCCAAGAAGGTAACTTAAGGCAGTTCTTC. Translation: CASSQEGNLRQFF.

There are many counts of this clonotype. The rearrangement links TRBV5-1 to TRBJ2-7; a weak D match, TRBD2 (6 bases). Trimming cost V 0 bases and J 6 bases, with 13 bases left between them. CDR1 and CDR2 (germline): SGHRS, YFSETQ. This CDR3 is built from 14 residues. The CDR3 nucleotides are TGCGCCAGCAGCTTGGGATCCTTGGAGGGCGAGCAGTACTTC. Its translation is CASSLGSLEGEQYF.

This clonotype was recorded many times. The chain couples TRBV10-3 to TRBJ1-3; D may be TRBD1 (5 bases). The V gene's germline CDR1 is ENHRY and CDR2 SYGVKD. The V end was cut by 3 bases, the J end by 5 bases, with 23 bases between. CDR3 length equals 18 residues. CDR3 protein: CAISDWTGGPHLRNTIYF. The CDR3, as DNA: TGTGCCATCAGTGATTGGACGGGGGGACCCCATCTGCGAAACACCATATATTTT.

This clonotype was seen repeatedly, ten times or more. This chain connects TRBV3-1 to TRBJ2-7; either TRBD1 or TRBD2 may fit D (5 bases each). V was trimmed by 1 base and J by 3 bases, leaving 16 bases between them. The CDR3 runs to 16 residues. Germline V CDR1 and CDR2: LGHDT, YNNKEL (reference sequence). CDR3 nucleotide sequence: TGTGCCAGCAGCCAAGGAGGGACGCGCGGTATCTACGAGCAGTACTTC. This translates into CASSQGGTRGIYEQYF.

This clonotype was seen a few times. The rearrangement uses TRBV7-2 and TRBJ2-5, with unresolved D. The CDR3 has 14 amino acids. Trimming pared 3 bases from V and 1 base from J, leaving 9 bases between. Per germline, CDR1 SGHTA and CDR2 FQGNSA. CDR3 DNA sequence: TGTGCCAGCAGCTTGCTTGCAATCCAAGAGACCCAGTACTTC. Its translation: CASSLLAIQETQYF. The entire variable domain, with the rest obtained from reference TRBV7-2 and TRBJ2-5, is as follows: GAGVSQSPSNKVTEKGKDVELRCDPISGHTALYWYRQSLGQGLEFLIYFQGNSAPDKSGLPSDRFSAERTGGSVSTLTIQRTQQEDSAVYLCASSLLAIQETQYFGPGTRLLVL.

There are many counts of this clonotype. This chain connects TRBV6-1 to TRBJ2-7; D ambiguous. There are 15 residues in the CDR3. V was shortened by 5 bases and J by 5 bases, with 19 bases between the two germline ends. CDR1 is MNHNS, CDR2 SASEGT, per germline. DNA for the CDR3: TGTGCCAGCAGTACCCGGTCCCCTTACTTAGACGAGCAGTACTTC. Translation gives CASSTRSPYLDEQYF.

The chain combines TRBV6-5 with TRBJ2-1; D remains unclear. This CDR3 contains 13 residues. With 5 bases removed from V and 1 base from J, the gap between germline ends came to 6 bases. Germline CDR1 reads MNHEY; CDR2 reads SVGAGI. The CDR3 reads CASSHGSYNEQFF. DNA for the CDR3: TGTGCCAGCAGTCACGGTTCCTACAATGAGCAGTTCTTC.

This chain connects TRBV12-3 or TRBV12-4 to TRBJ2-1; TRBD1 agrees at 10 bases. The CDR3 has 15 residues. The J segment lost 7 bases and the V segment lost 1 base, leaving 4 bases of the junction unmatched. CDR3 in amino acids: CASSLVRTGGNEQFF. In DNA form, the CDR3 reads TGTGCCAGCAGTTTAGTCCGGACAGGGGGAAATGAGCAGTTCTTC.

This clonotype turned up a few times. The rearrangement joins TRBV7-8 to TRBJ2-7; 7 bases are a match to TRBD2. The germline CDR1 and CDR2 sequences are SGHVS and FQNEAQ. This CDR3 comprises 16 residues. V lost 5 bases and J lost 0; bases outside the gene matches: 10. The DNA for the CDR3 is TGTGCCAGCAGCCCGTGGGAGCGGGGACGCTCCTACGAGCAGTACTTC. It is translated as CASSPWERGRSYEQYF.

This clonotype was recorded at least ten times. This chain joins TRBV20-1 and TRBJ1-3; 8 bases agree with TRBD1. Trimming took 2 bases from V and 0 from J; bases not matched to a gene: 9. The germline gives CDR1 DFQATT, CDR2 SNEGSKA (reference sequence). The CDR3 contains 17 residues. The CDR3 bases are TGCAGTGCTAGAAGGCCCGGGACAGGCCACTCTGGAAACACCATATATTTT. Amino acids: CSARRPGTGHSGNTIYF.

This clonotype showed up many times. The chain employs TRBV28 and TRBJ2-7; D remains ambiguous. Trimming stripped 5 bases from V and 1 base from J, with 15 bases between. Germline V CDR1 and CDR2: MDHEN, SYDVKM. This CDR3 has 15 residues. The DNA of the CDR3 is TGTGCCAGCAGTAAGGCTTACGGCAAATCCTACGAGCAGTACTTC. It encodes CASSKAYGKSYEQYF.

This clonotype was recorded a few times. The gene calls are TRBV20-1 and TRBJ2-3; 14 bases are shared with TRBD2. The CDR3 sequence is 19 residues long. J lost 0 bases, V lost 5 bases, and 13 bases had no gene match. Germline V gene lookup returns CDR1 DFQATT and CDR2 SNEGSKA (reference sequence). CDR3 DNA: TGCAGTGCTGGGGACAGCGGGACTAGCGGGAGCCCAAGCACAGATACGCAGTATTTT. Translating gives CSAGDSGTSGSPSTDTQYF.

This clonotype appeared a few times. The rearrangement uses TRBV4-2 and TRBJ2-7; D remains unclear. This CDR3 has 16 amino acids. Trimming stripped 0 bases from V and 5 bases from J, with 17 bases between. Germline CDR1 is LGHNA and CDR2 is YNFKEQ. Here the CDR3 reads CASSQEVGSRVHEQYF. CDR3 coding DNA: TGTGCCAGCAGCCAAGAGGTCGGCTCCCGCGTCCACGAGCAGTACTTC.

J is TRBJ1-2 and V is TRBV25-1; D not resolved. With 6 bases removed from V and 6 bases from J, the gap between germline ends came to 20 bases. The CDR3 consists of 15 residues. Germline V lookup: CDR1 MGHDK, CDR2 SYGVNS. The CDR3 sequence is CASRASREVLDGYTF. Written as DNA, the CDR3 is TGTGCCAGCAGAGCATCTCGGGAGGTTCTCGATGGCTACACCTTC.

The chain carries TRBV4-3 and TRBJ2-1; weak D call: TRBD1 (5 bases). Germline-derived CDR1 and CDR2 are LGHNA and YSLEER. V shed 4 bases and J shed 2 bases, with 15 bases lying between them. The CDR3 sequence is 16 residues long. CDR3 in amino acids: CASSPLDSFTYNEQFF. CDR3 nucleotides: TGCGCCAGCAGCCCTCTTGACAGCTTCACCTACAATGAGCAGTTCTTC.

This clonotype was observed many times. The J gene is TRBJ2-5, the V gene TRBV10-3; TRBD2 matches 13 bases. Germline CDR1 reads ENHRY; CDR2 reads SYGVKD. This CDR3 spans 19 amino acids. The V and J ends lost 6 bases and 2 bases, in that order; junction bases with no gene match: 15. This CDR3 is CAIRGVGETSGRIQETQYF. The CDR3 bases are TGTGCCATCAGGGGCGTGGGGGAGACTAGCGGGAGGATTCAAGAGACCCAGTACTTC.

This sequence joins TRBV20-1 and TRBJ2-2; D uncertain. Germline V CDR1 and CDR2: DFQATT, SNEGSKA (reference sequence). The CDR3 has 13 residues. The germline V and J ends were trimmed by 3 bases and 3 bases, with 8 bases remaining between them. The CDR3, as DNA: TGCAGTGCTAGCGGACCTTACACCGGGGAGCTGTTTTTT. Residues: CSASGPYTGELFF.

This clonotype was seen repeatedly, ten times or more. This chain links TRBV18 with TRBJ2-7, with TRBD1 identical over 11 bases. With 5 bases clipped from V and 4 bases from J, the junction kept 7 bases outside the gene matches. Per the germline V gene, CDR1 is KGHSH and CDR2 is LQKENI. This CDR3 has 15 amino acids. DNA for the CDR3: TGTGCCAGCTCAGCTGGACAGGGGGCTATTTACGAGCAGTACTTC. Translation gives CASSAGQGAIYEQYF. Full variable domain (rest looked up from reference TRBV18 and TRBJ2-7): NAGVMQNPRHLVRRRGQEARLRCSPMKGHSHVYWYRQLPEEGLKFMVYLQKENIIDESGMPKERFSAEFPKEGPSILRIQQVVRGDSAAYFCASSAGQGAIYEQYFGPGTRLTVT.

This clonotype was seen only a few times. CDR3 nucleotides: TGTGCCAGCAGAGACGACAGGCGTAGCACAGATACGCAGTATTTT. The encoded protein is CASRDDRRSTDTQYF. This chain uses TRBV2 with TRBJ2-3; a weak D match, TRBD1 (6 bases). The V end lost 6 bases, the J end lost 0 bases, and 13 bases lay between the germline ends. The germline V gene encodes CDR1 SNHLY and CDR2 FYNNEI. This CDR3 spans 15 amino acids.

The V gene is TRBV5-5, the J gene TRBJ2-3; D may correspond to TRBD1 or TRBD2 (6 bases each). Trimming took 0 bases from V and 2 from J, leaving 13 bases between them. This CDR3 spans 16 amino acids. The V gene's germline CDR1 is SGHKS and CDR2 YYEKEE (reference sequence). The CDR3 bases are TGTGCCAGCAGCTTGGTAGGGGGAGGCCTCACAGATACGCAGTATTTT. This translates into CASSLVGGGLTDTQYF.

This rearrangement joins TRBV20-1 to TRBJ2-1; 12 bases are shared with TRBD2. The V gene end was trimmed by 8 bases and the J gene end by 12 bases; junction bases not matched to a gene: 14. Germline loops: CDR1 DFQATT, CDR2 SNEGSKA (reference sequence). CDR3 length: 14 residues. The CDR3 reads CSTTSGRSRDGQFF. The DNA of the CDR3 is TGCAGTACCACTAGCGGGAGGAGCCGAGACGGGCAGTTCTTC.

This chain joins TRBV28 and TRBJ2-5, with 7 bases identical to TRBD2. The junction had 18 bases not matched to a gene; V was cut back by 7 bases and J by 1 base. The CDR3 is made up of 18 amino acids. In germline, CDR1 is MDHEN, CDR2 SYDVKM. The CDR3 reads CASNKFRPGGLVQETQYF. CDR3 DNA sequence: TGTGCCAGCAATAAATTTCGACCCGGCGGACTAGTCCAAGAGACCCAGTACTTC.

This clonotype was seen at least ten times. The chain couples TRBV6-2 or TRBV6-3 to TRBJ2-3, with a weak D call TRBD2 (6 bases). Deletions cut 5 bases from V and 2 bases from J, with 17 bases between. The germline V gene encodes CDR1 MNHEY and CDR2 SVGEGT. The CDR3 is 16 amino acids. CDR3 sequence: CASSPQRRGPTDTQYF. Written as DNA, the CDR3 is TGTGCCAGCAGTCCCCAAAGGAGGGGACCCACAGATACGCAGTATTTT.

This clonotype was seen a few times. V gene TRBV5-1 combines with J gene TRBJ1-5, with TRBD1 as a possible D gene (6 bases). V was clipped by 4 bases and J by 6 bases, with 17 bases between them. This CDR3 has 15 residues. Germline V lookup: CDR1 SGHRS, CDR2 YFSETQ. CDR3 amino acids: CASSPRGGPGQPQHF. As DNA, the CDR3 is TGCGCCAGCAGCCCTAGGGGGGGACCAGGTCAGCCCCAGCATTTT.

This clonotype occurred a few times. This rearrangement joins TRBV19 to TRBJ2-1, with 8 bases that match TRBD1. The V segment lost 10 bases and the J segment 7 bases; nucleotides outside the gene matches: 18. The CDR3 length is 16 residues. The germline gives CDR1 LNHDA, CDR2 SQIVND (reference sequence). CDR3 DNA: TGTGCCACCTCTTTGTTGGGACAGGCGTTTGGTAATGAGCAGTTCTTC. It yields the protein CATSLLGQAFGNEQFF.

This clonotype was detected ten times or more. This chain uses TRBV11-2 with TRBJ1-6; D gene unclear. Germline lookup yields CDR1 SGHAT and CDR2 FQNNGV. V shed 5 bases and J shed 6 bases, with 11 bases lying between them. This CDR3 is built from 14 residues. As DNA, the CDR3 is TGTGCCAGCAGCCGCCGGGCCCTTAATTCACCCCTCCACTTT. The encoded protein is CASSRRALNSPLHF.

This clonotype occurred a few times. The chain uses TRBV7-9 and TRBJ2-2; the D gene is possibly TRBD1 (6 bases). CDR1 is SEHNR and CDR2 is FQNEAQ in the germline V gene (reference sequence). The CDR3 length is 14 residues. V was shortened by 5 bases and J by 9 bases, with 16 bases between the two germline ends. The CDR3 coding sequence is TGTGCCAGCAGCGTACCAGGGGCCTCTAGGGAGCTGTTTTTT. Its protein is CASSVPGASRELFF.